The 17 T cell receptor beta chains listed next were all sequenced from one sample in a study of blood T cell repertoires in COVID-19 (TCRdb year 2020). The library came from the immunoSEQ multiplex PCR assay. TCRdb's version of the immuneACCESS table is confined to in-frame rearrangements and falls short of the full clone set. An unresolved V gene accounts for under half of the shortfall where checked; the remainder is of unknown origin. Here the sample has roughly 380,000 clones; 88% occur a single time. The top ten constitute approximately 0.93% of the sample. Input material: PBMCs or T cells enriched from blood (not recorded which). The receptors were sampled from a woman aged 25 to 39 who had been exposed to COVID-19.

The table lists this clone with a count of one. The CDR3 sequence: CASSSAGTGDIKAFF. The CDR3 region has the DNA TGCGCCAGCAGCTCAGCCGGGACAGGAGATATAAAAGCTTTCTTT. The V call is TRBV5-1, the J call TRBJ1-1; the match to TRBD1 covers 8 bases. The germline V gene encodes CDR1 SGHRS and CDR2 YFSETQ. The trim removed 3 bases at V and 9 bases at J, leaving 13 bases unmatched. The CDR3 loop spans 15 amino acids.

The chain couples TRBV30 to TRBJ1-4, with 8 bases aligning to TRBD1. CDR1 GTSNPN and CDR2 SVGIG come from the germline V gene (reference sequence). V dropped 2 bases and J dropped 7; count of bases not matched to a gene: 6. The CDR3 covers 14 residues. Written as DNA, the CDR3 is TGTGCCTGGAGTCCGACAGGGGTGGGTGAAAAACTGTTTTTT. Residues: CAWSPTGVGEKLFF.

CDR3 sequence (DNA): TGTGCCAGCAGCTTACAGGCGGGAGGTTCTTACGAGCAGTACTTC. This translates into CASSLQAGGSYEQYF. The V call is TRBV7-9, the J call TRBJ2-7; 8 bases agree with TRBD2. CDR1 SEHNR and CDR2 FQNEAQ come from the germline V gene (reference sequence). V was pared by 2 bases and J by 4 bases, with 7 bases of the junction left unmatched. CDR3 length: 15 amino acids.

The chain recombines TRBV29-1 with TRBJ2-7, with TRBD1 as a possible D gene (5 bases). V lost 3 bases and J 8 bases, leaving 17 bases between the germline ends. The germline V gene encodes CDR1 SQVTM and CDR2 ANQGSEA. This CDR3 spans 13 amino acids. CDR3 residues: CSVDGQGFSKQYF. The DNA for the CDR3 is TGCAGCGTTGACGGTCAGGGATTCAGCAAGCAGTACTTC.

This clone has just one count. This sequence joins TRBV6-5 and TRBJ1-3; maybe TRBD1 (6 bases). V was clipped by 7 bases and J by 1 base, with 14 bases between them. Looked up from germline, CDR1 is MNHEY and CDR2 is SVGAGI. The CDR3 loop spans 15 amino acids. CDR3 region: CASIRGGESGNTIYF. DNA of the CDR3: TGTGCCAGCATAAGAGGGGGAGAATCTGGAAACACCATATATTTT.

The rearrangement joins TRBV7-3 to TRBJ2-3; D might be TRBD2 (5 bases). Germline assignment: CDR1 SGHTA and CDR2 FQGTGA. CDR3 length: 19 residues. The ends were cut back, 3 bases at V and 1 base at J, with 23 bases in the middle. CDR3 bases: TGTGCCAGCAGCTTGGCGCTCCTCTTTGGCGAGAGGGGCACAGATACGCAGTATTTT. It translates to CASSLALLFGERGTDTQYF. The full variable domain, with the rest looked up from reference TRBV7-3 and TRBJ2-3, is GAGVSQTPSNKVTEKGKYVELRCDPISGHTALYWYRQSLGQGPEFLIYFQGTGAADDSGLPNDRFFAVRPEGSVSTLKIQRTERGDSAVYLCASSLALLFGERGTDTQYFGPGTRLTVL.

The V and J genes are TRBV27 and TRBJ2-6; 9 nucleotides line up with TRBD2. Germline values: CDR1 MNHEY, CDR2 SMNVEV (reference sequence). The CDR3 extends over 17 amino acids. With 5 bases clipped from V and 4 bases from J, the junction kept 9 bases outside the gene matches. The CDR3 protein is CASSLTSGIPGANVLTF. As DNA, the CDR3 is TGTGCCAGCAGTCTGACTAGCGGAATCCCCGGGGCCAACGTCCTGACTTTC.

This rearrangement joins TRBV13 to TRBJ1-1, with 8 bases fitting TRBD1. CDR3 length: 13 residues. Germline V lookup: CDR1 PRHDT, CDR2 FYEKMQ (reference sequence). V lost 5 bases and J lost 3; bases outside the gene matches: 2. This CDR3 is CASSPTGDTEAFF. DNA for the CDR3: TGTGCCAGCAGCCCGACAGGGGACACTGAAGCTTTCTTT.

The chain is built from TRBV19 and TRBJ2-3; TRBD1 matches at 9 bases. Germline loops: CDR1 LNHDA, CDR2 SQIVND (reference sequence). This CDR3 has 14 amino acids. V was pared by 6 bases and J by 0 bases, with 1 base of the junction left unmatched. The CDR3 region is CASRGTGSTDTQYF. As DNA, the CDR3 is TGTGCCAGTAGGGGGACAGGGAGCACAGATACGCAGTATTTT.

The chain links TRBV19 to TRBJ1-5, with D maybe TRBD1 (5 bases). CDR1 is LNHDA, CDR2 SQIVND, per germline (reference sequence). The V and J ends lost 7 bases and 6 bases respectively, with 13 bases between them. The CDR3 covers 13 residues. The CDR3 here is CASTLGRVQPQHF. As DNA, the CDR3 is TGTGCCAGTACCCTTGGCAGGGTTCAGCCCCAGCATTTT.

The rearrangement links TRBV3-1 (or the pseudogene TRBV3-2) to TRBJ1-2; 7 positions agree with TRBD1. The CDR3 length is 17 residues. Germline V gene data show CDR1 as LGHDT and CDR2 as YNNKEL (reference sequence). V gave up 4 bases and J gave up 6 bases; unmatched junction bases: 17. The CDR3 DNA follows: TGTGCCAGCAGCCCTAGACAGGGAAAGGAGATGAATGATGGCTACACCTTC. This encodes CASSPRQGKEMNDGYTF.

The V call is TRBV29-1, the J call TRBJ2-3; 9 positions match TRBD2. CDR1 is SQVTM, CDR2 ANQGSEA, per germline. This CDR3 comprises 15 residues. V lost 2 bases to trimming and J lost 0 bases; unmatched junction nucleotides: 3. CDR3 amino acids: CSVENLAGSTDTQYF. Here the CDR3 DNA reads TGCAGCGTTGAAAATCTAGCGGGGAGCACAGATACGCAGTATTTT.

This clone occurred once. CDR3 DNA sequence: TGTGCCAGCAGCTTTAAAAGGCTAGCGGGAGGGCCTGGCAATGAGCAGTTCTTC. Amino acid sequence: CASSFKRLAGGPGNEQFF. The chain joins TRBV5-6 to TRBJ2-1, with TRBD2 matching over 12 bases. This CDR3 is built from 18 residues. V shed 2 bases and J 6 bases; nucleotides not matched to a gene: 12. Germline-derived CDR1 and CDR2 are SGHDT and YYEEEE.

The chain has TRBV7-9 and TRBJ2-7, with 7 bases identical to TRBD1. The CDR3 runs 15 residues. Germline V lookup: CDR1 SEHNR, CDR2 FQNEAQ (reference sequence). V trimming: 5 bases; J trimming: 2 bases; junction bases outside the gene matches: 9. For the CDR3, the DNA is TGTGCCAGCAGCATCGGGACAGCAGTACCCTACGAGCAGTACTTC. This sequence encodes CASSIGTAVPYEQYF.

This clone was seen once. This sequence joins TRBV4-1 and TRBJ2-3, with 8 bases identical to TRBD2. The trim removed 3 bases at V and 2 bases at J, leaving 7 bases unmatched. CDR1 MGHRA and CDR2 YSYEKL come from the germline V gene. The CDR3 spans 16 residues. The CDR3 nucleotides read TGCGCCAGCAGCCAGCCACTAGCGGCGTACACAGATACGCAGTATTTT. As protein: CASSQPLAAYTDTQYF.

The chain has TRBV27 and TRBJ2-4; D gene ambiguous. The CDR3 runs 17 residues. In germline, CDR1 is MNHEY, CDR2 SMNVEV (reference sequence). The V end lost 6 bases, the J end lost 2 bases, and 20 bases lay between the germline ends. The CDR3 sequence: CASSPRHLVSPKNIQYF. DNA of the CDR3: TGTGCCAGCAGCCCCCGCCACCTAGTCTCCCCCAAAAACATTCAGTACTTC.

The chain employs TRBV5-1 and TRBJ1-5, with D perhaps TRBD1 (5 bases). Germline assignment: CDR1 SGHRS and CDR2 YFSETQ. The CDR3 totals 14 residues. The V end was cut by 4 bases, the J end by 4 bases, with 12 bases between. The CDR3, as DNA: TGCGCCAGCAGCCCTGACAGCCCGAATCAGCCCCAGCATTTT. Protein product: CASSPDSPNQPQHF.